The TCR beta chain under discussion was sequenced for a study of blood T cell repertoires in COVID-19. Study summary: COVID-19 samples collected from the United States, Italy and Spain covered acute and convalescent phases. Sources were T cells, B-cell-depleted T cells, or PBMCs; the material itself was cDNA or gDNA.

This clone is a singleton in its sample. Trimming took off 5 bases at V and 5 bases at J, with 10 bases between the two ends. From germline, CDR1 is SNHLY and CDR2 FYNNEI. The CDR3 runs to 13 residues. The authors' processing: The authors estimated nucleated cell counts from reference gene primer amplification. Measured with immunoSEQ multiplex PCR; TCRdb has only the in-frame clones, and not every one. That table is the source of V, J and clone size, and D and trimming were worked out from the DNA. The top ten hold 15% to 20% of the sample, which has roughly 70,000 clones, about four fifths seen once.

The sequenced sample was peripheral blood. The chain joins TRBV2 to TRBJ1-5; D remains ambiguous. The receptor comes from a man in his 70s who had recovered from COVID-19. In DNA form, the CDR3 reads TGTGCCAGCAGTTCTGAGAGGGATCAGCCCCAGCATTTT. Protein sequence: CASSSERDQPQHF. The variable domain in full, completed from reference TRBV2 and TRBJ1-5, reads EPEVTQTPSHQVTQMGQEVILRCVPISNHLYFYWYRQILGQKVEFLVSFYNNEISEKSEIFDDQFSVERPDGSNFTLKIRSTKLEDSAMYFCASSSERDQPQHFGDGTRLSIL.